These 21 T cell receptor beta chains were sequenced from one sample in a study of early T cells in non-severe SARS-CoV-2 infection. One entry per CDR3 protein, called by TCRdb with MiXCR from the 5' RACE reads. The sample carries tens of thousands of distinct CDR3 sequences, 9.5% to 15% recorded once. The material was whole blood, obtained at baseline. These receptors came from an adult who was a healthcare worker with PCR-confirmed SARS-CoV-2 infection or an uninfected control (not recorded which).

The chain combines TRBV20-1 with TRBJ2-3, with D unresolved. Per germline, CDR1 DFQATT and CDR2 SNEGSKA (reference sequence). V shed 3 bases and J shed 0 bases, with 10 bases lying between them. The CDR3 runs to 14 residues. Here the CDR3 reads CSASKAASTDTQYF. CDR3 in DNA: TGCAGTGCTAGTAAGGCAGCTAGCACAGATACGCAGTATTTT.

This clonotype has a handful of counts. This CDR3 reads CASSYLPRGGYTSTDTQYF. Written as DNA, the CDR3 is TGTGCCAGCAGTTACCTTCCGCGCGGGGGATACACTAGCACAGATACGCAGTATTTT. The chain carries TRBV6-2 or TRBV6-3 and TRBJ2-3, with 7 bases lining up with TRBD2. V shed 2 bases and J 0 bases; nucleotides not matched to a gene: 14. This CDR3 contains 19 residues. The germline V gene encodes CDR1 MNHEY and CDR2 SVGEGT.

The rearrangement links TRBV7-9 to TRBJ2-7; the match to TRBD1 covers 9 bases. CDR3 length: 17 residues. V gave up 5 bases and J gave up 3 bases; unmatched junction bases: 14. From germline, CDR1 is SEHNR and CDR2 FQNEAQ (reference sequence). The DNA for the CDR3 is TGTGCCAGCAGCATGGCCCCAAGGACAGGGGTGTTCTACGAGCAGTACTTC. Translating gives CASSMAPRTGVFYEQYF.

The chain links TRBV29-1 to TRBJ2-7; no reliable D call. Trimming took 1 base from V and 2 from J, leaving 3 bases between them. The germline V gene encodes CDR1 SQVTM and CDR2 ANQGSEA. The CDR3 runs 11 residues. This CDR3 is CSVEGPYEQYF. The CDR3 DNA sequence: TGCAGCGTTGAAGGCCCCTACGAGCAGTACTTC.

The CDR3 spells CASSPAGGRANTEAFF. DNA for the CDR3: TGTGCCAGCAGTCCTGCCGGGGGCCGAGCGAACACTGAAGCTTTCTTT. The chain is built from TRBV6-6 and TRBJ1-1, with D perhaps TRBD1 (6 bases). Trimming left V 5 bases short and J 1 base short, with 17 bases between. This CDR3 has 16 amino acids. Germline V lookup: CDR1 MNHNY, CDR2 SVGAGI (reference sequence).

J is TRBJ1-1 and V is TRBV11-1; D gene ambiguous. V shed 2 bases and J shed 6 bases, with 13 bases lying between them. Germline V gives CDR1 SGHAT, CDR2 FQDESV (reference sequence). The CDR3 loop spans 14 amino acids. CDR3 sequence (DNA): TGTGCCAGCAGCTTATTTACCCGGGAAGCTGAAGCTTTCTTT. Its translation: CASSLFTREAEAFF.

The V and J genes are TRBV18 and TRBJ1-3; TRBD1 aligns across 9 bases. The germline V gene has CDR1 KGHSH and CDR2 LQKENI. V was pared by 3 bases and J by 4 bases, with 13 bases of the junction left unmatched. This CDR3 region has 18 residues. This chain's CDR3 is CASSPLPSGTGTGNTIYF. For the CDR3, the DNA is TGTGCCAGCTCACCCCTTCCCTCCGGGACAGGGACAGGAAACACCATATATTTT.

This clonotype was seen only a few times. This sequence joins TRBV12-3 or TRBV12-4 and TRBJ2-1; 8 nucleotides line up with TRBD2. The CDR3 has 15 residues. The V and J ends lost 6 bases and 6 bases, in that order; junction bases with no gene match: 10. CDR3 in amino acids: CASRPGTSGINEQFF. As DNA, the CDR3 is TGTGCCAGCAGGCCCGGGACTAGTGGCATCAATGAGCAGTTCTTC.

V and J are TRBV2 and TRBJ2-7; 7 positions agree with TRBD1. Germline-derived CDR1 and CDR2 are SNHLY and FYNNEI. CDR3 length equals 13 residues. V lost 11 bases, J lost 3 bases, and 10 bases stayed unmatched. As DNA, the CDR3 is TGTGCCGGGAAGACAGGGTTAGGCTACGAGCAGTACTTC. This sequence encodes CAGKTGLGYEQYF.

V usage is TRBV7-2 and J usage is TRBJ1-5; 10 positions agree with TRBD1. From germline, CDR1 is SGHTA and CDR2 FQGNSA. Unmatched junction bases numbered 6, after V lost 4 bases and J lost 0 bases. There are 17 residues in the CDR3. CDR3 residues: CASSSSTGGYSNQPQHF. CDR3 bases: TGTGCCAGCAGCTCGTCGACAGGGGGCTATAGCAATCAGCCCCAGCATTTT.

The CDR3 sequence is CASSDPRVTEAFF. CDR3 coding DNA: TGCGCCAGCAGTGACCCCAGAGTCACTGAAGCTTTCTTT. This chain connects TRBV10-2 to TRBJ1-1; D remains ambiguous. CDR1 is WSHSY and CDR2 is SAAADI in the germline V gene. The CDR3 spans 13 residues. V lost 3 bases and J lost 4, with 9 bases in between.

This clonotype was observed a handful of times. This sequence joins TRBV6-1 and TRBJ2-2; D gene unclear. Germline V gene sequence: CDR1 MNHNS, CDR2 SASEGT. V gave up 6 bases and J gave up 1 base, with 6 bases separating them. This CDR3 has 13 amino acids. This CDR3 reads CASRAKNTGELFF. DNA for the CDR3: TGTGCCAGCAGAGCTAAGAACACCGGGGAGCTGTTTTTT.

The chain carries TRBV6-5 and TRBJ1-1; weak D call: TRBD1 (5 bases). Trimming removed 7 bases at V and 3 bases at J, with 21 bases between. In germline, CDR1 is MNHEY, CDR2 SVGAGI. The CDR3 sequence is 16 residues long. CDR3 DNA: TGTGCCAGCATATCTCAATCTCCAGAGGGGTACACTGAAGCTTTCTTT. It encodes CASISQSPEGYTEAFF.

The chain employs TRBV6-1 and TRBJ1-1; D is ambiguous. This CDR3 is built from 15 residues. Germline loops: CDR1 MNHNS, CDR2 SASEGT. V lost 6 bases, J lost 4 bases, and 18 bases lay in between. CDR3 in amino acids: CASSPEGGSSTEAFF. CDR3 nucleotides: TGTGCCAGCAGCCCCGAGGGCGGGAGCAGCACTGAAGCTTTCTTT.

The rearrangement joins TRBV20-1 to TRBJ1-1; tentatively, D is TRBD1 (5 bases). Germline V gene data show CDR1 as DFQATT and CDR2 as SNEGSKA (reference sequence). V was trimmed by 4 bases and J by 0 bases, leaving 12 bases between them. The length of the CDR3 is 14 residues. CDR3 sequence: CSATQTVMNTEAFF. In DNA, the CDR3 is TGCAGTGCTACACAGACAGTCATGAACACTGAAGCTTTCTTT.

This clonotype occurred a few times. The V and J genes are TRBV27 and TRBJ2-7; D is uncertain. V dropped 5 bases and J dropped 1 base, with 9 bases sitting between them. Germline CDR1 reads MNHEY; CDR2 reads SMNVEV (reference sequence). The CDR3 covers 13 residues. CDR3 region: CASSRPPSYEQYF. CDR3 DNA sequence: TGTGCCAGCAGTCGACCGCCATCCTACGAGCAGTACTTC.

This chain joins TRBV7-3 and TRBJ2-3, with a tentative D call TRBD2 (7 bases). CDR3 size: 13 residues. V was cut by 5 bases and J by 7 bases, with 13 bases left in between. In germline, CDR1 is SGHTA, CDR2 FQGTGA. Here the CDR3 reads CASSPAGGHTQYF. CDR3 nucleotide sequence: TGTGCCAGCAGCCCAGCCGGGGGGCATACGCAGTATTTT. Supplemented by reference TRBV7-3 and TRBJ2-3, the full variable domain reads GAGVSQTPSNKVTEKGKYVELRCDPISGHTALYWYRQSLGQGPEFLIYFQGTGAADDSGLPNDRFFAVRPEGSVSTLKIQRTERGDSAVYLCASSPAGGHTQYFGPGTRLTVL.

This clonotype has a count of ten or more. In DNA form, the CDR3 reads TGTGCCAGCAGCCAAGGGACGGGTAGCTCCTACGAGCAGTACTTC. It encodes CASSQGTGSSYEQYF. The chain has TRBV14 and TRBJ2-7; the D is unclear. The length of the CDR3 is 15 residues. The germline CDR1 and CDR2 sequences are SGHDN and FVKESK. The V end was cut by 1 base, the J end by 0 bases, with 10 bases between.

CDR3 nucleotide sequence: TGCAGTGCGAACTCAGGGGCCAATCAGCCCCAGCATTTT. Residues: CSANSGANQPQHF. The rearrangement links TRBV20-1 to TRBJ1-5; TRBD1 is a possible D gene (6 bases). V lost 6 bases, J lost 3 bases, and 12 bases lay in between. CDR1 is DFQATT and CDR2 is SNEGSKA in the germline V gene (reference sequence). The CDR3 loop spans 13 amino acids.

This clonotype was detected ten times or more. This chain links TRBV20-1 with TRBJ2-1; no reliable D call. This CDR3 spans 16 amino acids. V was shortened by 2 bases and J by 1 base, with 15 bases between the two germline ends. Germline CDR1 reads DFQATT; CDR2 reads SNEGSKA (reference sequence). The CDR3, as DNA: TGCAGTGCTAGAACCCCCCGGGCATCATCCTACAATGAGCAGTTCTTC. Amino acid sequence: CSARTPRASSYNEQFF.

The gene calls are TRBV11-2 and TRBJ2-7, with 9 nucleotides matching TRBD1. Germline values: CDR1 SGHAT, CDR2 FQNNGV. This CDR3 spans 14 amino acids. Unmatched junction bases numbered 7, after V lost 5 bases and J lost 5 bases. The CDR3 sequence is CASSPGQGVHEQYF. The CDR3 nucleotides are TGTGCCAGCAGCCCGGGACAGGGCGTCCACGAGCAGTACTTC.